Listed below are T cell receptor beta chains from one sample, sequenced in a study of beta chain features in type 1 diabetes. Sequencing was performed with immunoSEQ multiplex PCR; in TCRdb, only in-frame clones are kept and a portion is missing. The sample records around 260,000 clones, around 24% being singletons. The material sequenced was naive CD4+ T cells from blood. These receptors were taken from a woman younger than 45 with type 1 diabetes. The conserved cysteine and the conserved F or W are not part of the CDR3 here. A D gene is named only where the DNA matches it firmly. Only some rows state a clone size, as once, few, many or a class for expanded clones.

v_gene,d_gene,abundance,CDR3aa
TRBV4-1,TRBD1,.,ASSQVQDRGDQPQH
TRBV19,.,few,ASSPPAGAYDTEAF
TRBV11-3,TRBD1,.,ASSLDRYYNEQF
TRBV27,.,.,ASSFGAPNSYGYT
TRBV7-3,TRBD2,.,ASSLLAGGVYEQY
TRBV18,TRBD2,few,ASSPSLAGETQY
TRBV29-1,.,.,SILGAETQY
TRBV27,.,few,ASSLSAREDEQY
TRBV18,.,.,ASSPNAGDQNYGYT
TRBV6-6,.,few,ASSQRLGIYGYT
TRBV29-1,TRBD1,few,SVKMWGQGSQETQY
TRBV7-7,.,few,ASSQGFETQY
TRBV19,TRBD2,few,ASRRTSGGETQY
TRBV30,.,few,AWTQGPYGYT
TRBV29-1,.,few,SARTGPYGYT
TRBV29-1,TRBD1,few,SVEPDRGAF
TRBV30,TRBD2,.,AWSDEAGEADTQY
TRBV27,.,few,ASSLGSSNTGELF
TRBV2,TRBD1,.,ASTRQGTNNEQF
TRBV4-1,TRBD1,few,ASSQDAGTRTGGSDTQY
TRBV7-2,.,few,ASSIIDTDTQY
TRBV7-9,TRBD2,few,ASSLTGLAGVPRNEQF
TRBV11-2,.,few,ASSPRGGGETQY
TRBV4-2,.,few,ASSFGQGYTEAF
TRBV28,.,few,ASSLLAVEQF
TRBV30,.,few,AWTPSYNEQF
TRBV5-1,TRBD2,few,ASSLVTSAFSYEQY
TRBV29-1,TRBD1,.,SVDNRGDGYT
TRBV9,.,few,ASSVVAGNTGELF
TRBV18,.,.,ASSPQEAGFEQY
TRBV30,.,few,AWSAQQNEKLF
TRBV18,.,.,ASSPTSGTGELF
TRBV5-1,TRBD2,.,ASSLRLAATGELF
TRBV5-1,TRBD1,.,ASKTTGAGTEAF
TRBV28,TRBD1,few,AALRQGGGEQY
TRBV5-1,TRBD1,few,ASSPGTAYEQY